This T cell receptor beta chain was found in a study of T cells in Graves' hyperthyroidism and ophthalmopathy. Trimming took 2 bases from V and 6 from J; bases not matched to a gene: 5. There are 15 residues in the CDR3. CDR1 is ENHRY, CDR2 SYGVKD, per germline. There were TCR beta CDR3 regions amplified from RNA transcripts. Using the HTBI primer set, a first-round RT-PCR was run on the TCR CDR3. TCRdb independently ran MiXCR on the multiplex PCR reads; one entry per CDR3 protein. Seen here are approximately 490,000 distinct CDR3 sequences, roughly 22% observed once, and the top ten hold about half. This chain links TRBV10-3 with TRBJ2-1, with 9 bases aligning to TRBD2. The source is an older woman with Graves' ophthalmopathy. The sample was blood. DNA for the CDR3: TGTGCCATCAGTGAGGGACTAGCGCTTAGCAATGAGCAGTTCTTC. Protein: CAISEGLALSNEQFF.